This T cell receptor (beta chain) was recorded in a study of T cell repertoires in cytomegalovirus infection. Study-level information: A matching HLA type, together with CMV infection, was signaled by public TCR beta signatures.

This clonotype was picked up a small number of times. Between the trimmed V and J ends, which lost 10 bases and 0 bases, there was a span of 10 bases. The CDR3 has 13 amino acids. TCRdb independently ran MiXCR on the reads; one entry per CDR3 protein. The repertoire holds around 280,000 distinct CDR3 sequences, with 9.6% as singletons. The TCR sequence derives from a human donor in good health (CMV status not recorded). Some clones in this sample may be carry-over from other donors' samples. The chain joins TRBV12-3 or TRBV12-4 to TRBJ1-5; D not resolved. Sequenced input: PBMCs. CDR3 coding DNA: TGTGCCATTGCTAGGAATAGCAATCAGCCCCAGCATTTT. Amino acids: CAIARNSNQPQHF.